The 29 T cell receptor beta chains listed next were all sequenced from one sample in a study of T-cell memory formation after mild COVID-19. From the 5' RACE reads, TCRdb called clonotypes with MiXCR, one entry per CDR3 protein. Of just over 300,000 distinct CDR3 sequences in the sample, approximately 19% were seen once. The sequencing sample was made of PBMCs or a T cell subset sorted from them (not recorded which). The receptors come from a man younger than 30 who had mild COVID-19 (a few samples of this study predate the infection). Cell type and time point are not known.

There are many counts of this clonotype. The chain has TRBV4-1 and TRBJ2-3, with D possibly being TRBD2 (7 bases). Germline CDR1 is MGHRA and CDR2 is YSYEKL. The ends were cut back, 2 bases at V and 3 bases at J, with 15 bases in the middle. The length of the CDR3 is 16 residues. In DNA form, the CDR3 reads TGCGCCAGCAGCCAACCTAGAAGGGGGGGGACAGATACGCAGTATTTT. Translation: CASSQPRRGGTDTQYF.

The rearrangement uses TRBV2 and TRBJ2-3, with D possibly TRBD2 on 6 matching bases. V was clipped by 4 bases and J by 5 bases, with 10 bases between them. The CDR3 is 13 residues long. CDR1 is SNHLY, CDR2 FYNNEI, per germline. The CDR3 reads CASSVWRGDTQYF. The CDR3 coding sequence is TGTGCCAGCAGTGTTTGGAGGGGAGATACGCAGTATTTT.

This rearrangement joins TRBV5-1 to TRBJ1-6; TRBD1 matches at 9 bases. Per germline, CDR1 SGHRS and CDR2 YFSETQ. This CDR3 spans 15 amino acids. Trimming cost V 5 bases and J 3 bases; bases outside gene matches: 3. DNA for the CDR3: TGCGCCAGCAGTACAGGGGGCTTCTATAATTCACCCCTCCACTTT. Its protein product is CASSTGGFYNSPLHF.

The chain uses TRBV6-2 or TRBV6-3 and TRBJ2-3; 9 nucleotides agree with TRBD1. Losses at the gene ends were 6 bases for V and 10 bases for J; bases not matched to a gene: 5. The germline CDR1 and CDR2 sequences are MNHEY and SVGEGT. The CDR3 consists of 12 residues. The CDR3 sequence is CASSLRTGAQYF. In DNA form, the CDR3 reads TGTGCCAGCAGCTTAAGGACAGGGGCGCAGTATTTT.

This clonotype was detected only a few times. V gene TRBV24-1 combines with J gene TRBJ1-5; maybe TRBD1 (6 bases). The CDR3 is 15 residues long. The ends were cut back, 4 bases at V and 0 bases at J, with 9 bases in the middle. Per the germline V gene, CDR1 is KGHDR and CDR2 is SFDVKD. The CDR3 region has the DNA TGTGCCACCAGTGACGGACAGCTTAGCAATCAGCCCCAGCATTTT. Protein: CATSDGQLSNQPQHF.

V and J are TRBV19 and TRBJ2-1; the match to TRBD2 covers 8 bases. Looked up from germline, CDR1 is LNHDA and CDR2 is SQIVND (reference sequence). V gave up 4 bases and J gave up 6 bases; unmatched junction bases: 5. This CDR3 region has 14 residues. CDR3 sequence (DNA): TGTGCCAGTAGTAAGACCGGGACTAGCAATGAGCAGTTCTTC. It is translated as CASSKTGTSNEQFF.

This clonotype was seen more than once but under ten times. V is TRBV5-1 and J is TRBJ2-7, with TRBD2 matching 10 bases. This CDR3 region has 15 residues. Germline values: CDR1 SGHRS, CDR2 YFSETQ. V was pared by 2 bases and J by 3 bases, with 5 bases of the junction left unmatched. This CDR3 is CASSFTSGVHYEQYF. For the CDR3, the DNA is TGCGCCAGCAGCTTTACTAGCGGGGTTCACTACGAGCAGTACTTC. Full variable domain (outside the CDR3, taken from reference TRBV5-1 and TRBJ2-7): KAGVTQTPRYLIKTRGQQVTLSCSPISGHRSVSWYQQTPGQGLQFLFEYFSETQRNKGNFPGRFSGRQFSNSRSEMNVSTLELGDSALYLCASSFTSGVHYEQYFGPGTRLTVT.

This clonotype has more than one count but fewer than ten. The CDR3 here is CASSYSGTYGNYGYTF. Written as DNA, the CDR3 is TGTGCCAGCAGTTACTCAGGCACGTACGGCAACTATGGCTACACCTTC. V is TRBV6-5 and J is TRBJ1-2; the D is unclear. Germline V lookup: CDR1 MNHEY, CDR2 SVGAGI. Between the trimmed V and J ends, which lost 0 bases and 2 bases, there was a span of 13 bases. CDR3 length: 16 amino acids.

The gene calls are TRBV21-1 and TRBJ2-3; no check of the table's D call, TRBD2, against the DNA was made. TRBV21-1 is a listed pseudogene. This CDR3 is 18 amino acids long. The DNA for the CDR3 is TGTGCCAGCAGCAAAGAGTCGATTAGCGGGGGGAACACAGATACGCAGTATTTT. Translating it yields CASSKESISGGNTDTQYF.

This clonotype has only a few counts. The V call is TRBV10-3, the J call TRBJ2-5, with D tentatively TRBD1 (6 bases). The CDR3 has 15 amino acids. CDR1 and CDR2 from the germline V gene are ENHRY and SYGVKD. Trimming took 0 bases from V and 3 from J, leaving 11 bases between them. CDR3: CAISESVAGEETQYF. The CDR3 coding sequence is TGTGCCATCAGTGAGTCTGTGGCAGGGGAAGAGACCCAGTACTTC.

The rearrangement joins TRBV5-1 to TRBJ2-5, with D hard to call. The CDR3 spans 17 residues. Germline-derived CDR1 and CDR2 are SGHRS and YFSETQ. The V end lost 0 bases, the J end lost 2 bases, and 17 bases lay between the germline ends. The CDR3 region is CASSLAPRIVEQETQYF. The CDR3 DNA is TGCGCCAGCAGCTTGGCACCGAGGATTGTGGAACAAGAGACCCAGTACTTC.

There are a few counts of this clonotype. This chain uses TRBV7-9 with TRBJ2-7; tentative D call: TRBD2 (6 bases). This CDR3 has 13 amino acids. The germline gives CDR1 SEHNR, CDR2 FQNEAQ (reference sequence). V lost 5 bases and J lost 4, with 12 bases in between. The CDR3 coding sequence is TGTGCCAGCAGCCACAAACGGGGGTACGAGCAGTACTTC. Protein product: CASSHKRGYEQYF.

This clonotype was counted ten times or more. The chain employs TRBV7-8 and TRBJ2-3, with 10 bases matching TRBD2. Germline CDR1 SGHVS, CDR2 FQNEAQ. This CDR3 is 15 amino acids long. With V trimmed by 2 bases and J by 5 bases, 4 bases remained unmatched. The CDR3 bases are TGTGCCAGCAGCTTACAGCGGGGGGGCCGAGATACGCAGTATTTT. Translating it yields CASSLQRGGRDTQYF.

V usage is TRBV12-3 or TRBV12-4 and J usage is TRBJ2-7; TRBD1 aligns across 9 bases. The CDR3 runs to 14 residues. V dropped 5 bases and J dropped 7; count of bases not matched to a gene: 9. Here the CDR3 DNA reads TGTGCCAGCAGTATCCGACAGGGGGTTCGGGAGCAGTACTTC. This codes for CASSIRQGVREQYF.

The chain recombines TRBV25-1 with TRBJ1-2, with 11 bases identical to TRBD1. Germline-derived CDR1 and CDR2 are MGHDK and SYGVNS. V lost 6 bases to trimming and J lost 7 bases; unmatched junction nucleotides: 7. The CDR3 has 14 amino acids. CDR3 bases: TGTGCCAGCAGCTACCGGGACAGGGGGTCTGGCTACACCTTC. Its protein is CASSYRDRGSGYTF.

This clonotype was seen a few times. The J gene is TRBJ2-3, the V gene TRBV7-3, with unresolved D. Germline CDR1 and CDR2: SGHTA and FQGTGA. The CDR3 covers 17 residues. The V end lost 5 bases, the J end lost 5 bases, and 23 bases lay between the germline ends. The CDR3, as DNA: TGTGCCAGCAGCCCGCCCCCTGTCGTGGGGAAGGGAGATACGCAGTATTTT. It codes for CASSPPPVVGKGDTQYF.

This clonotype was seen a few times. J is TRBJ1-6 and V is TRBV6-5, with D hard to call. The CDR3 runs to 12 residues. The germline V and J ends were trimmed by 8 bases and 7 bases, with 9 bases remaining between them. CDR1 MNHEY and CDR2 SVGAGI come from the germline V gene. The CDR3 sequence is CASGIGNSPLHF. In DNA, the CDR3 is TGTGCCAGCGGGATAGGCAATTCACCCCTCCACTTT.

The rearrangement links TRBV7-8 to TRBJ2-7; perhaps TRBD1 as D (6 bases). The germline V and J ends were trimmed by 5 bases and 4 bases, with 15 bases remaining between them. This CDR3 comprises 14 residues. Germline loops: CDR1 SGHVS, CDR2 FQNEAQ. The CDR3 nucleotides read TGTGCCAGCAGCCCCAACAGGGCTGAATACGAGCAGTACTTC. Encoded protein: CASSPNRAEYEQYF.

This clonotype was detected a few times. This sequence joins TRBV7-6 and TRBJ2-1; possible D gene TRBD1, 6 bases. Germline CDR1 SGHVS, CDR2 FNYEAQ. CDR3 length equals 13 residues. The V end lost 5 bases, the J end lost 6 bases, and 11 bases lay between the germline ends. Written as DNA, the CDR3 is TGTGCCAGCAGCGGTGGACAGCTCAATGAGCAGTTCTTC. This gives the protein CASSGGQLNEQFF. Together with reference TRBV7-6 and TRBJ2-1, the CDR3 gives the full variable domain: GAGVSQSPRYKVTKRGQDVALRCDPISGHVSLYWYRQALGQGPEFLTYFNYEAQQDKSGLPNDRFSAERPEGSISTLTIQRTEQRDSAMYRCASSGGQLNEQFFGPGTRLTVL.

Here the CDR3 reads CASSHHHQPQHF. CDR3 DNA: TGTGCCAGCAGCCACCATCACCAGCCCCAGCATTTT. The rearrangement links TRBV6-2 or TRBV6-3 to TRBJ1-5; D is undetermined. V lost 6 bases to trimming and J lost 7 bases, with 10 bases between them. Germline V gene sequence: CDR1 MNHEY, CDR2 SVGEGT. This CDR3 has 12 residues.

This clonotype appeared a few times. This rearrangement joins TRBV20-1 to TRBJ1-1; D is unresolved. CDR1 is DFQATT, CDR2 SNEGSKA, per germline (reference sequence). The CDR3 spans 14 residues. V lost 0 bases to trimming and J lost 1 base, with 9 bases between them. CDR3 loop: CSARDPLGNTEAFF. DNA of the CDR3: TGCAGTGCTAGAGATCCATTGGGGAACACTGAAGCTTTCTTT.

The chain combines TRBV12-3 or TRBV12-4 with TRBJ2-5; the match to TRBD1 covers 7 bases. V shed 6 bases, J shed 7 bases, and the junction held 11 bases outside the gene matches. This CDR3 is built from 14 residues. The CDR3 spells CASSPGQAVGTQYF. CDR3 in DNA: TGTGCCAGCAGCCCCGGACAGGCCGTTGGGACCCAGTACTTC.

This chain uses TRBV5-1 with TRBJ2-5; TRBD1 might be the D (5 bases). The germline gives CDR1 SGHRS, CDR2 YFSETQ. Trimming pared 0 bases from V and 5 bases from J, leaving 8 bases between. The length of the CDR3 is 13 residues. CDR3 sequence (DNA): TGCGCCAGCAGCTTGGGCAGGGATGAGACCCAGTACTTC. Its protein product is CASSLGRDETQYF. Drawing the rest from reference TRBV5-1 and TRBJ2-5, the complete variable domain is KAGVTQTPRYLIKTRGQQVTLSCSPISGHRSVSWYQQTPGQGLQFLFEYFSETQRNKGNFPGRFSGRQFSNSRSEMNVSTLELGDSALYLCASSLGRDETQYFGPGTRLLVL.

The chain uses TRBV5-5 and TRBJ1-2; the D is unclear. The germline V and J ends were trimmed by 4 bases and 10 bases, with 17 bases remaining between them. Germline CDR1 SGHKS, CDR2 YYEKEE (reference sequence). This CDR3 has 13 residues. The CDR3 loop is CASSNPLENDYTF. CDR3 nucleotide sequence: TGTGCCAGCAGCAATCCCCTGGAGAACGACTACACCTTC.

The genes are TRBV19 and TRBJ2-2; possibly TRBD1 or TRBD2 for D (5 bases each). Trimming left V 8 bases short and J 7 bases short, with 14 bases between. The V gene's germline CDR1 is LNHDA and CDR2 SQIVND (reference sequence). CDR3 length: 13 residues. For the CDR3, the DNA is TGTGCCAGTTTCGGGGCCCGGCACGGGGAGCTGTTTTTT. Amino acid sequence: CASFGARHGELFF.

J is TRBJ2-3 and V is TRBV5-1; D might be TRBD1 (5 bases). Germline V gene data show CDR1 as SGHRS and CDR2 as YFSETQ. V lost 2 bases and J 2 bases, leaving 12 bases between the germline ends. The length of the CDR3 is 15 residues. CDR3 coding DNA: TGCGCCAGCAGCTTTAGGGGCTGGACCACAGATACGCAGTATTTT. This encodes CASSFRGWTTDTQYF. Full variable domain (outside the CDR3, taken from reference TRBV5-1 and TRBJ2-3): KAGVTQTPRYLIKTRGQQVTLSCSPISGHRSVSWYQQTPGQGLQFLFEYFSETQRNKGNFPGRFSGRQFSNSRSEMNVSTLELGDSALYLCASSFRGWTTDTQYFGPGTRLTVL.

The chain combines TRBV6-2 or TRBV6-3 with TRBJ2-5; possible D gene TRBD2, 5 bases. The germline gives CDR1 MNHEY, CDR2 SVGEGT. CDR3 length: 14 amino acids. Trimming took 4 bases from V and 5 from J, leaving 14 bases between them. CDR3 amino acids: CASSFPSGRETQYF. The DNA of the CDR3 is TGTGCCAGCAGTTTCCCTTCGGGAAGGGAGACCCAGTACTTC.

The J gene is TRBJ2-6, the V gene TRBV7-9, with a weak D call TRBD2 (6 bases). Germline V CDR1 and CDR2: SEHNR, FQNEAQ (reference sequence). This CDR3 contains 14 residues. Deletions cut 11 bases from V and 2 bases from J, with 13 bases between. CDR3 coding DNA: TGTGCCGGACACGGGGGAGCTGGGGCCAACGTCCTGACTTTC. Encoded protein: CAGHGGAGANVLTF.

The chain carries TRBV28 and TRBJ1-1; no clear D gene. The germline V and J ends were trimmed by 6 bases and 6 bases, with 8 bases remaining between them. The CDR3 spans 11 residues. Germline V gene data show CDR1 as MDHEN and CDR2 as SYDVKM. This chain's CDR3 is CASSLWSEAFF. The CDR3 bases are TGTGCCAGCAGCCTGTGGTCTGAAGCTTTCTTT.